These 7 T cell receptor beta chains share one sample of origin, sequenced in a study of blood T cell repertoires in COVID-19. Sequencing used immunoSEQ multiplex PCR; TCRdb keeps in-frame clones, though not all of them. The table records 140,000 or so clones, around 84% of them present only once. Material: peripheral blood. Receptor source: a human donor with acute or convalescent COVID-19. The donor label of this sample is uncertain.

This chain joins TRBV12-3 or TRBV12-4 and TRBJ2-1, with TRBD2 identical over 7 bases. CDR3 length: 12 residues. V lost 5 bases to trimming and J lost 9 bases; unmatched junction nucleotides: 4. The CDR3 sequence: CASSTSDSEQFF. The CDR3 coding sequence is TGTGCCAGCAGTACTAGCGACAGTGAGCAGTTCTTC.

The chain links TRBV9 to TRBJ2-1; D not certain. This CDR3 is built from 14 residues. Germline V gives CDR1 SGDLS, CDR2 YYNGEE. V lost 2 bases and J lost 0, with 6 bases in between. CDR3 coding DNA: TGTGCCAGCAGCGTCAGGTACTCCTACAATGAGCAGTTCTTC. Translating gives CASSVRYSYNEQFF.

The chain joins TRBV5-4 to TRBJ2-2, with D possibly being TRBD1 (6 bases). The CDR3 is 15 residues long. CDR1 and CDR2 (germline): SGHNT, YYREEE (reference sequence). Between the trimmed V and J ends, which lost 0 bases and 1 base, there was a span of 7 bases. CDR3 nucleotides: TGTGCCAGCAGCTTGGGAGGGGGGAACACCGGGGAGCTGTTTTTT. It translates to CASSLGGGNTGELFF.

This sequence joins TRBV27 and TRBJ1-1, with TRBD1 identical over 10 bases. J gave up 1 base and V 6 bases, and 11 bases lay outside the gene matches. CDR3 length: 17 amino acids. Germline V gene sequence: CDR1 MNHEY, CDR2 SMNVEV (reference sequence). The CDR3: CASRSFRDRGRNTEAFF. For the CDR3, the DNA is TGTGCCAGCAGATCCTTCCGAGACAGGGGGCGGAACACTGAAGCTTTCTTT.

The V call is TRBV6-5, the J call TRBJ2-7; 7 positions agree with TRBD1. Germline V CDR1 and CDR2: MNHEY, SVGAGI. The CDR3 spans 15 residues. The junction had 10 bases not matched to a gene; V was cut back by 5 bases and J by 3 bases. CDR3 coding DNA: TGTGCCAGCAGTCAACCCAAAACAGGGGACTACGAGCAGTACTTC. Translation: CASSQPKTGDYEQYF.

J is TRBJ1-1 and V is TRBV2; D not certain. This CDR3 is built from 13 residues. The germline V gene has CDR1 SNHLY and CDR2 FYNNEI. V was clipped by 5 bases and J by 0 bases, with 7 bases between them. The CDR3 here is CASSSDMNTEAFF. CDR3 coding DNA: TGTGCCAGCAGTTCAGACATGAACACTGAAGCTTTCTTT.

This sequence joins TRBV4-3 and TRBJ1-3; D is unclear. Germline lookup yields CDR1 LGHNA and CDR2 YSLEER. The CDR3 loop spans 15 amino acids. The V gene lost 1 base and the J gene lost 2 bases, with 9 bases spanning the gap. The chain's CDR3 is CASSQAYGAGNTIYF. The CDR3, as DNA: TGCGCCAGCAGCCAAGCTTACGGGGCTGGAAACACCATATATTTT.